This T cell receptor (beta chain) was profiled in a study of radiation and T cells in renal cell carcinoma. Clones were sequenced by immunoSEQ multiplex PCR, and TCRdb holds only the in-frame ones, with some missing. The sample lists 90,000 to 100,000 clones, 65% to 90% seen once, with 7% to 9% in the top ten. The CDR3 sequence is 15 residues long. Trimming shortened V by 0 bases and J by 10 bases, and 18 bases separated the two germline ends. Germline values: CDR1 LNHNV, CDR2 YYDKDF (reference sequence). Regarding time point: baseline pretreatment blood. Treatment defined: 15 Gy SBRT to primary tumor, nephrectomy 4 weeks later. Broader study findings: From baseline, blood top tumor clonotypes peaked at 2 weeks post-radiation.

Worth noting for this clone: Its matching antigen is unknown.

Sample: blood, taken from a patient whose treatment included radiotherapy and nephrectomy. The chain joins TRBV15 to TRBJ1-2; D possibly corresponds to TRBD1 (6 bases). The clonotype was recovered from a man aged 45-60 years with renal cell carcinoma. The CDR3 protein is CATSRDLGTNRVYTF. The CDR3 DNA is TGTGCCACCAGCAGAGACCTCGGGACAAATCGCGTCTACACCTTC. Supplemented by reference TRBV15 and TRBJ1-2, the full variable domain reads DAMVIQNPRYQVTQFGKPVTLSCSQTLNHNVMYWYQQKSSQAPKLLFHYYDKDFNNEADTPDNFQSRRPNTSFCFLDIRSPGLGDTAMYLCATSRDLGTNRVYTFGSGTRLTVV.